This T cell receptor (beta chain) was recorded in a study of shared clonotypes between healthy human individuals. The CDR3 extends over 15 amino acids. Germline V gene sequence: CDR1 MGHRA, CDR2 YSYEKL. The V end lost 1 base, the J end lost 8 bases, and 17 bases lay between the germline ends. Sequenced by immunoSEQ multiplex PCR; TCRdb stores in-frame clones only, minus some. The table has 2.3 million or so clones, over 85% seen once. For this clone: Its antigen is unidentified.

Study-wide findings and caveats: Generation probability values for non-shared clonotypes were lower than those for clonotypes shared by all four donors.

The TCR comes from a young man in good health. Some clones in this sample may be carry-over from other donors' samples. V is TRBV4-1 and J is TRBJ1-2; D is undetermined. The sequencing input was naive CD4+ T cells from PBMCs. The subset here: CD45RA+ positively selected. The CDR3: CASSQVPTPLGGYTF. The CDR3 DNA sequence: TGCGCCAGCAGCCAAGTCCCCACCCCGCTCGGGGGCTACACCTTC.